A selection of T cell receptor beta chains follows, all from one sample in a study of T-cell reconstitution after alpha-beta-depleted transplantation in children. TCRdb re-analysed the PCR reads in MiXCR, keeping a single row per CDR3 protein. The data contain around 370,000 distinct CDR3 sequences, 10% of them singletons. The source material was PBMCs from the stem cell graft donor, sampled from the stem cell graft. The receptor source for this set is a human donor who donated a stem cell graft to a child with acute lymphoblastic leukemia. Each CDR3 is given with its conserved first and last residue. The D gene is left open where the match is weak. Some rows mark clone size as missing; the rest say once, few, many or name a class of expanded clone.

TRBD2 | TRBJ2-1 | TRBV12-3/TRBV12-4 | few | CASSLALREGRDEQFF | TGTGCCAGCAGTTTAGCTTTGCGGGAGGGCCGCGATGAGCAGTTCTTC
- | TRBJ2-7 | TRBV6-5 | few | CASSYPGSWASRSYEQYF | TGTGCCAGCAGTTACCCTGGGTCCTGGGCCAGCCGCTCCTACGAGCAGTACTTC
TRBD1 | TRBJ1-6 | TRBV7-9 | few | CASSSPGQSSYNSPLHF | TGTGCCAGCAGCTCACCGGGACAGAGCTCCTATAATTCACCCCTCCACTTT
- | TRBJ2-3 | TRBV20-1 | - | CSASLEGFLADTQYF | TGCAGTGCTAGCTTGGAAGGGTTCTTGGCAGATACGCAGTATTTT
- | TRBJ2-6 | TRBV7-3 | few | CASSLRPRGLGANVLTF | TGTGCCAGCAGCTTAAGGCCGCGGGGGCTTGGGGCCAACGTCCTGACTTTC
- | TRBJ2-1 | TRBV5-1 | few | CASSLGPDNEQFF | TGCGCCAGCAGCTTGGGGCCGGACAATGAGCAGTTCTTC
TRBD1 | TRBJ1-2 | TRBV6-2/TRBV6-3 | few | CASSYIRTGGYTF | TGTGCCAGCAGTTACATCCGGACAGGAGGCTACACCTTC
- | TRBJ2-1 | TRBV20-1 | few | CSAPQGSSYNEQFF | TGCAGTGCCCCTCAAGGAAGCTCCTACAATGAGCAGTTCTTC
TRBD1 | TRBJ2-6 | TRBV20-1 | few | CSARATPGQGVSGANVLTF | TGCAGTGCTAGAGCCACTCCGGGACAGGGGGTCTCTGGGGCCAACGTCCTGACTTTC
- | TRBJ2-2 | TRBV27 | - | CASSPLEGGARAGELFF | TGTGCCAGCAGTCCACTTGAGGGGGGCGCTAGGGCCGGGGAGCTGTTTTTT